This TCR beta chain was identified during a study of graft-versus-host responses after intestinal transplantation (dated by TCRdb to the early 2020s). Context from the whole study: The transplants that recipients received were multivisceral, liver-intestinal, or isolated intestinal. Rather than being sequenced by the commercial service, samples from a few later patients were sequenced in-house on an Illumina MiSeq and processed with MiXCR. Every recipient was given anti-thymocyte globulin induction, then maintenance tacrolimus and steroids for 2 to 4 years. After intestinal transplantation, graft-versus-host and host-versus-graft alloreactive T cell clones in the graft, circulation and bone marrow were tracked using bulk TCR-beta CDR3 sequencing. A cohort of approximately 23 intestinal transplant recipients, including one retransplant, was enrolled, and a few patients lacking pretransplant specimens were excluded. Donor T cell macrochimerism was defined as a peak of at least 4% donor T cells among recipient peripheral blood mononuclear cells. Alloreactive clones were identified by sequencing pre-transplant mixed lymphocyte reaction products and comparing them with unstimulated pre-transplant donor and recipient T cells. Findings and caveats that apply to the study as a whole: Early after transplant, peak levels of circulating GvH clones were associated with declines in HvG clones. GvH clones were detected in recipient bone marrow, and some of these GvH clones were observed earlier in ileal mucosa or blood, consistent with an intestinal mucosal origin. The conclusions were limited by the relatively low number and heterogeneity of the intestinal transplant patients. High GvH to HvG T cell clonal ratios were observed in the allografts of patients with donor T cell macrochimerism.

Trimming accounts for 0 bases at V and 7 bases at J, while the number of junction bases matched to no gene is 6. Including the terminal cysteine and phenylalanine, the CDR3 comprises 16 residues. The CDR3 DNA has 48 bases and is translated from base 1. From the germline V gene, CDR1 is SGDLS and CDR2 is YYNGEE. Interpreted using the paper, the time point label stands for: cells obtained before transplantation from donor or recipient. CD3+CD4+ and CD3+CD8+ populations were FACS-sorted from unstimulated pre-transplant donor and recipient cells taken from spleen or lymph nodes. On this clone itself: The antigen it recognizes is unknown. No base quality values were provided; no much bigger clone lies one nucleotide off.

The library was built by means of the immunoSEQ multiplex PCR assay. For most patients, genomic DNA was isolated with the Qiagen DNeasy Blood and Tissue Kit and sent frozen to Adaptive Biotechnologies for TCR sequencing. Adaptive Biotechnologies carried out high-throughput TCR-beta CDR3 sequencing of genomic DNA for most patients. The source study handled its data this way. TCR sequencing data for around 19 patients were retrieved from Adaptive's ImmunoSEQ software; three other patients were processed with MiXCR and VDJtools. CD4 versus CD8 sorting errors were corrected by removing sequences found in both subsets at a frequency ratio below 5:1. CDR3 nucleotide sequences shared between donor and recipient were removed because their origin could not be assigned. To be classed as alloreactive, a clone needed at least 2-fold expansion over unstimulated cells and a minimum CFSE-low frequency of 0.002% (template counts) or 0.001% (read counts). Mappable clones were those detected in sequenced pre-transplant spleen, lymph node, or MLR CFSE-low populations of the donor or recipient. The cumulative frequency of alloreactive clones was calculated as a percentage of all sequences, weighted by copy number. The source is immuneACCESS, and TCRdb retained only in-frame sequences with V and J called. Part of the clones is not carried over; for the studies checked, unresolved V genes explain less than half of this, and the remainder is unexplained. V and J calls and clone size are given by that table; D and trimming were obtained from the DNA. Present in this sample are tens of thousands of clones, approximately 93% of which were seen just once. About a fifth of the sample is held by the ten biggest clonotypes.

Here the chain combines TRBV9 and TRBJ2-1; 11 bases in between match TRBD2. The source of this sequence is a human donor who was the organ donor for an intestinal transplant. Sample: unstimulated CD8+ T cells sorted from spleen or lymph node cells, taken before transplant. The DNA is TGTGCCAGCAGCGTAGGAATTCTAGCGGGAGGTAATGAGCAGTTCTTC. It translates as CASSVGILAGGNEQFF.